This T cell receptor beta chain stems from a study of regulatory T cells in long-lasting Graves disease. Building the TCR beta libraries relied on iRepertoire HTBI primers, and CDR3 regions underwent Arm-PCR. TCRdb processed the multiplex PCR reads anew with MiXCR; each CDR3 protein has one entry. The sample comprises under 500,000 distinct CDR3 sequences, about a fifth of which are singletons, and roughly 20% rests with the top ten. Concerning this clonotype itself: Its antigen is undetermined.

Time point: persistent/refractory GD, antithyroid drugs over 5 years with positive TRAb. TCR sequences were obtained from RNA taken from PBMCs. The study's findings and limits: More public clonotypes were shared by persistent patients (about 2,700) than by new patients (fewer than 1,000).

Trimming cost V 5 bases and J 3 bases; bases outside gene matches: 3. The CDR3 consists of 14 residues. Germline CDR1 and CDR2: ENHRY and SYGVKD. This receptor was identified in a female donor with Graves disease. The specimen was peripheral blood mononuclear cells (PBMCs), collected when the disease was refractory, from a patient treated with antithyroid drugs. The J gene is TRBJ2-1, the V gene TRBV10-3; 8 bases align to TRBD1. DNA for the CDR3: TGTGCCATCAGTCTGGGACAGGACTACAATGAGCAGTTCTTC. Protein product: CAISLGQDYNEQFF.